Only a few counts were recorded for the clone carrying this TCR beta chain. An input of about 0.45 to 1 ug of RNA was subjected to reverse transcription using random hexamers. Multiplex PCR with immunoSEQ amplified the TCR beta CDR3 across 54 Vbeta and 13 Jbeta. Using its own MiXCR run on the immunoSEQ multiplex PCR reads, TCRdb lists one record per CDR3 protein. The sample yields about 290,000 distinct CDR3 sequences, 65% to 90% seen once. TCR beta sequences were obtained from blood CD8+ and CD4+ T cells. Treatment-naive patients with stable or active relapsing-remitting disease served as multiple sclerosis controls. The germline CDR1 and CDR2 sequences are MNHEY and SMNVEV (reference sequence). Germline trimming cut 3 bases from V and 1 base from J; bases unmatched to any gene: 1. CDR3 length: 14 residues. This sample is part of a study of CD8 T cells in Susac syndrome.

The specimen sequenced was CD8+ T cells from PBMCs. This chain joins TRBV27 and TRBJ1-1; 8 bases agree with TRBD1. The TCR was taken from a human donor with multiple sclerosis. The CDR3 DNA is TGTGCCAGCAGTTTGGACAGGGCGAACACTGAAGCTTTCTTT. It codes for CASSLDRANTEAFF.